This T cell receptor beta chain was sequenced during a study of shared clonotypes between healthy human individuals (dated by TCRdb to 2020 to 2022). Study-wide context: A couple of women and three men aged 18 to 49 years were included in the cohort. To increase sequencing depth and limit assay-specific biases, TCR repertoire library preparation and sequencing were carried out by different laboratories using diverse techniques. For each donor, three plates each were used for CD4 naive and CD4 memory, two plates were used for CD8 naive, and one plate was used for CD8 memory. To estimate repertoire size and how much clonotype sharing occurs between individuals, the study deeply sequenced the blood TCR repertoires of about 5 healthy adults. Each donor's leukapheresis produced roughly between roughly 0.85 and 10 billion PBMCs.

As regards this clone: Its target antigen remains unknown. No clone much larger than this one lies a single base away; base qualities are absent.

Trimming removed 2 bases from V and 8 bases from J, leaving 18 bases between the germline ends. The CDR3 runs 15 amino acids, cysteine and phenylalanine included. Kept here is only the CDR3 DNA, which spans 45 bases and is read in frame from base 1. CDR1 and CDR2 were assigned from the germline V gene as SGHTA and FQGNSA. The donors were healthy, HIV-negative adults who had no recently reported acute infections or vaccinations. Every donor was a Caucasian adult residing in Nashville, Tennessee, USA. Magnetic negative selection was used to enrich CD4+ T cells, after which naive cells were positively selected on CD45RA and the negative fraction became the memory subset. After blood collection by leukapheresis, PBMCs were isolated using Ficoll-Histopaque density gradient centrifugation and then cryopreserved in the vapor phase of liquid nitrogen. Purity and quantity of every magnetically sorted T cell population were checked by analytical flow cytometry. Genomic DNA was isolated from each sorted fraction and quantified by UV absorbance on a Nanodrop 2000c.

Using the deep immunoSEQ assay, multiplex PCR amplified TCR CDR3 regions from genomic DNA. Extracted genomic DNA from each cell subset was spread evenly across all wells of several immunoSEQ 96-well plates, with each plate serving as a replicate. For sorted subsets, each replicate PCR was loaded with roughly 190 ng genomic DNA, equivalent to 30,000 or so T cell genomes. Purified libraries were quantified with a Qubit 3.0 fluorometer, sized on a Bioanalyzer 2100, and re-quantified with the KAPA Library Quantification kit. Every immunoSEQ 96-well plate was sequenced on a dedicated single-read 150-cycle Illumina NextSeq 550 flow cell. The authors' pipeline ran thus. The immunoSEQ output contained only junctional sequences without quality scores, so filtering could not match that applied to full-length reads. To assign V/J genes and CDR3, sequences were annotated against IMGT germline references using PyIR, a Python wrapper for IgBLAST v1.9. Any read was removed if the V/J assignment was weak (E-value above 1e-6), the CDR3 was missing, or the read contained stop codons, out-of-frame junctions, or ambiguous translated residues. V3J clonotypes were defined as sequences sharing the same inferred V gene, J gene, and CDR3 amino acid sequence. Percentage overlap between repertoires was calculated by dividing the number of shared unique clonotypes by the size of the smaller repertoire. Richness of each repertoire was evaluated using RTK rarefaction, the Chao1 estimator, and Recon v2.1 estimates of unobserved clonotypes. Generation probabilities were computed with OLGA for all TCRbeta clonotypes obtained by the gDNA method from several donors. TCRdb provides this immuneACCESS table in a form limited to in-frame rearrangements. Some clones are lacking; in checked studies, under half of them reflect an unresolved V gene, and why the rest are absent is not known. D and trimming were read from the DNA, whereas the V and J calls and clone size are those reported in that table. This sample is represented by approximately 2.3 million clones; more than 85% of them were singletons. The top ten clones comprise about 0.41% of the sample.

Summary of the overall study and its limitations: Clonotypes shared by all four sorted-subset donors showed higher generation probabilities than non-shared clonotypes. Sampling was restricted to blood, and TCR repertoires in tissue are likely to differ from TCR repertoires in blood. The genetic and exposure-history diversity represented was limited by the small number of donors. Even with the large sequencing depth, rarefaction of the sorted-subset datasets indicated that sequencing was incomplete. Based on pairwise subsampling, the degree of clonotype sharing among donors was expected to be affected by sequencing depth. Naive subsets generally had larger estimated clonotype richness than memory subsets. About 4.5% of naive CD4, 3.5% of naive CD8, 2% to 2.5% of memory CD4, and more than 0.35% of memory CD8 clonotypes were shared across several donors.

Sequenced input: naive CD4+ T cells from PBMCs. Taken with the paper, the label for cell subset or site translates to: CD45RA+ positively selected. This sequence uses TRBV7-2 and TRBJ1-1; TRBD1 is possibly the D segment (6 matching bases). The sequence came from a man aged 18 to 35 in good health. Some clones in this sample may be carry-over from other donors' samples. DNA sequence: TGTGCCAGCAGCTTATCCCCAGGGGCAGGAGGAGAAGCTTTCTTT. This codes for CASSLSPGAGGEAFF.